Listed here are 26 T cell receptor beta chains from one sample, sequenced in a study of blood T cell repertoires in COVID-19. Produced via immunoSEQ multiplex PCR; TCRdb's table is partial and in-frame only. This table holds 97,000 or so clones, 82% found once. The specimen was peripheral blood. These receptors all come from an elderly man with acute or convalescent COVID-19.

V gene TRBV28 combines with J gene TRBJ1-2; D unclear. The V gene lost 8 bases and the J gene lost 3 bases, with 10 bases spanning the gap. CDR1 MDHEN and CDR2 SYDVKM come from the germline V gene. The CDR3 consists of 12 residues. This CDR3 reads CASSSSDYGYTF. The CDR3 coding sequence is TGTGCCAGCTCCTCCTCGGACTATGGCTACACCTTC.

This sequence joins TRBV30 and TRBJ1-5; D is possibly TRBD1 (5 bases). Germline assignment: CDR1 GTSNPN and CDR2 SVGIG (reference sequence). The CDR3 covers 16 residues. V was trimmed by 1 base and J by 0 bases, leaving 13 bases between them. The CDR3 sequence is CAWSDLGGRSNQPQHF. Written as DNA, the CDR3 is TGTGCCTGGAGTGACCTGGGGGGACGTAGCAATCAGCCCCAGCATTTT.

This clone was detected once. The CDR3 DNA reads TGCGCCAGCAGCCATTCGACAGAACCTCTTCTAGCGCAGTATTTT. It is translated as CASSHSTEPLLAQYF. The V gene is TRBV5-1, the J gene TRBJ2-3; a weak D match, TRBD1 (5 bases). Germline V gene sequence: CDR1 SGHRS, CDR2 YFSETQ. The V end lost 4 bases, the J end lost 10 bases, and 22 bases lay between the germline ends. The CDR3 is 15 residues long.

The CDR3 loop is CASSVDGLSGREAFF. The CDR3 nucleotides are TGTGCCAGCAGCGTAGATGGGTTATCAGGGCGCGAAGCTTTCTTT. The chain couples TRBV9 to TRBJ1-1; a weak D match, TRBD1 (5 bases). This CDR3 has 15 residues. Germline CDR1 is SGDLS and CDR2 is YYNGEE. Trimming took 0 bases from V and 8 from J, leaving 17 bases between them.

The chain is built from TRBV5-1 and TRBJ1-1, with 7 bases that match TRBD1. The CDR3 loop spans 14 amino acids. Germline CDR1 reads SGHRS; CDR2 reads YFSETQ. With V trimmed by 6 bases and J by 3 bases, 8 bases remained unmatched. As DNA, the CDR3 is TGCGCCAGCAACCCCGGGACAGTTGACACTGAAGCTTTCTTT. Its translation is CASNPGTVDTEAFF.

The J gene is TRBJ1-5, the V gene TRBV28; D is uncertain. The CDR3 is 13 residues long. Looked up from germline, CDR1 is MDHEN and CDR2 is SYDVKM. V was trimmed by 10 bases and J by 5 bases, leaving 15 bases between them. The CDR3 loop reads CAISGGMDQPQHF. The CDR3 coding sequence is TGTGCCATCTCTGGAGGGATGGATCAGCCCCAGCATTTT.

The rearrangement links TRBV7-9 to TRBJ1-5; D remains unclear. The CDR3 has 13 amino acids. From germline, CDR1 is SEHNR and CDR2 FQNEAQ (reference sequence). The V end lost 3 bases, the J end lost 2 bases, and 5 bases lay between the germline ends. CDR3 in amino acids: CASSFQGNQPQHF. In DNA form, the CDR3 reads TGTGCCAGCAGCTTTCAGGGCAATCAGCCCCAGCATTTT.

The chain carries TRBV4-2 and TRBJ1-3; 7 nucleotides line up with TRBD1. Germline V gene lookup returns CDR1 LGHNA and CDR2 YNFKEQ. This CDR3 spans 17 amino acids. The junction had 5 bases not matched to a gene; V was cut back by 0 bases and J by 0 bases. CDR3 protein: CASSQDIRTGSGNTIYF. The CDR3, as DNA: TGTGCCAGCAGCCAAGATATAAGGACAGGCTCTGGAAACACCATATATTTT.

The V gene is TRBV2, the J gene TRBJ2-7; 8 bases are a match to TRBD1. This CDR3 has 14 amino acids. Unmatched junction bases numbered 4, after V lost 3 bases and J lost 3 bases. Germline lookup yields CDR1 SNHLY and CDR2 FYNNEI. CDR3 nucleotides: TGTGCCAGCAGTGAGACCACAGGGGGCTACGAGCAGTACTTC. Translation: CASSETTGGYEQYF.

The V call is TRBV5-1, the J call TRBJ1-2; D remains unclear. The CDR3 runs 15 residues. CDR1 is SGHRS, CDR2 YFSETQ, per germline. Between the trimmed V and J ends, which lost 4 bases and 1 base, there was a span of 14 bases. The CDR3 loop reads CASSPDGRDNYGYTF. CDR3 nucleotide sequence: TGCGCCAGCAGCCCTGATGGGAGGGATAACTATGGCTACACCTTC. The full variable domain, in which reference TRBV5-1 and TRBJ1-2 provide the parts outside the CDR3, is KAGVTQTPRYLIKTRGQQVTLSCSPISGHRSVSWYQQTPGQGLQFLFEYFSETQRNKGNFPGRFSGRQFSNSRSEMNVSTLELGDSALYLCASSPDGRDNYGYTFGSGTRLTVV.

The CDR3 sequence is CASSQSRQGINEQYF. The CDR3 DNA reads TGCGCCAGCAGCCAGTCAAGACAGGGAATCAACGAGCAGTACTTC. This chain links TRBV4-3 with TRBJ2-7; 7 nucleotides agree with TRBD1. The V and J ends lost 3 bases and 5 bases, in that order; junction bases with no gene match: 10. Germline values: CDR1 LGHNA, CDR2 YSLEER. The CDR3 contains 15 residues.

This clone was observed once. CDR3 DNA sequence: TGTGCCAGCAGCCCCCAGGCCACGCGGGCTGAAGCTTTCTTT. As protein: CASSPQATRAEAFF. The chain joins TRBV3-1 (or the pseudogene TRBV3-2) to TRBJ1-1; D unresolved. Trimming removed 4 bases from V and 6 bases from J, with 15 bases in between. Germline assignment: CDR1 LGHDT and CDR2 YNNKEL (reference sequence). The CDR3 extends over 14 amino acids.

This chain links TRBV20-1 with TRBJ1-3; 9 bases are shared with TRBD1. Germline lookup yields CDR1 DFQATT and CDR2 SNEGSKA (reference sequence). The trim removed 3 bases at V and 5 bases at J, leaving 8 bases unmatched. The CDR3 length is 15 residues. The CDR3 spells CSASSPDRGRNTIYF. CDR3 nucleotides: TGCAGTGCTAGTTCCCCGGACAGGGGAAGAAACACCATATATTTT.

The chain couples TRBV2 to TRBJ1-4; 7 bases match TRBD1. The CDR3 loop spans 13 amino acids. Germline V gene data show CDR1 as SNHLY and CDR2 as FYNNEI. V dropped 5 bases and J dropped 7; count of bases not matched to a gene: 4. The CDR3, as DNA: TGTGCCAGCAGTAACAGGGGAGGTGAAAAACTGTTTTTT. It yields the protein CASSNRGGEKLFF.

This rearrangement joins TRBV6-1 to TRBJ1-2; D is unclear. Germline CDR1 MNHNS, CDR2 SASEGT. Between the trimmed V and J ends, which lost 0 bases and 4 bases, there was a span of 9 bases. The CDR3 covers 14 residues. The CDR3 bases are TGTGCCAGCAGTGAAGCCCCAGATTTCTATGGCTACACCTTC. Protein product: CASSEAPDFYGYTF.

CDR3 bases: TGTGCCAGCAGCCCTTCAGGGGGCCCAGAGACCCAGTACTTC. Residues: CASSPSGGPETQYF. V is TRBV11-2 and J is TRBJ2-5, with 8 bases identical to TRBD1. Germline values: CDR1 SGHAT, CDR2 FQNNGV. This CDR3 is 14 amino acids long. The J segment lost 4 bases and the V segment lost 5 bases, leaving 6 bases of the junction unmatched.

The V gene is TRBV19, the J gene TRBJ2-7; TRBD1 aligns across 9 bases. The CDR3 is 14 residues long. With V trimmed by 10 bases and J by 6 bases, 13 bases remained unmatched. Germline assignment: CDR1 LNHDA and CDR2 SQIVND (reference sequence). Here the CDR3 DNA reads TGTGCCACCCGCATCGGACAGGGGTACGGCGAGCAGTACTTC. Amino acid sequence: CATRIGQGYGEQYF.

The CDR3 loop is CASSLPRLSGVHRTQYF. The DNA of the CDR3 is TGTGCCAGCAGCTTACCCCGACTAAGCGGGGTGCATCGGACCCAGTACTTC. The chain is built from TRBV7-9 and TRBJ2-5; 7 nucleotides align to TRBD2. The trim removed 2 bases at V and 7 bases at J, leaving 16 bases unmatched. The CDR3 has 17 residues. Germline values: CDR1 SEHNR, CDR2 FQNEAQ (reference sequence).

The J gene is TRBJ2-7, the V gene TRBV13; D ambiguous. This CDR3 is built from 13 residues. Trimming stripped 0 bases from V and 5 bases from J, with 8 bases between. Germline CDR1 and CDR2: PRHDT and FYEKMQ (reference sequence). The CDR3 DNA reads TGTGCCAGCAGCTTAGGCCGTAGAGACGAGCAGTACTTC. Encoded protein: CASSLGRRDEQYF.

The chain uses TRBV5-5 and TRBJ1-6; TRBD1 agrees at 9 bases. V lost 0 bases, J lost 9 bases, and 7 bases stayed unmatched. The CDR3 is made up of 16 amino acids. CDR1 SGHKS and CDR2 YYEKEE come from the germline V gene (reference sequence). CDR3 amino acids: CASSLEPVQGASPLHF. Written as DNA, the CDR3 is TGTGCCAGCAGCTTGGAGCCTGTACAGGGGGCTTCACCCCTCCACTTT.

The chain has TRBV21-1 and TRBJ2-3; TRBD2 is taken as the D call from the table, unchecked against the DNA. TRBV21-1 is listed as a pseudogene. CDR3 length equals 15 residues. This CDR3 is CASSAIGASTDTQYF. CDR3 nucleotide sequence: TGTGCCAGCAGCGCCATCGGAGCTAGCACAGATACGCAGTATTTT.

CDR3 coding DNA: TGTGCCAGCAGTTACACCTGGGGGGAGAGCAATGAGCAGTTCTTC. Amino acid sequence: CASSYTWGESNEQFF. This chain uses TRBV6-5 with TRBJ2-1; a possible D gene is TRBD2 (6 bases). This CDR3 region has 15 residues. V was pared by 2 bases and J by 6 bases, with 14 bases between. Germline loops: CDR1 MNHEY, CDR2 SVGAGI.

The rearrangement links TRBV5-1 to TRBJ2-6; D remains ambiguous. The CDR3 loop spans 15 amino acids. Germline CDR1 reads SGHRS; CDR2 reads YFSETQ. The V end lost 5 bases, the J end lost 0 bases, and 9 bases lay between the germline ends. The CDR3 DNA sequence: TGCGCCAGCAGTCCCACTCGCTCTGGGGCCAACGTCCTGACTTTC. This translates into CASSPTRSGANVLTF.

The chain employs TRBV7-9 and TRBJ1-1; D is unclear. The length of the CDR3 is 13 residues. Deletions cut 0 bases from V and 7 bases from J, with 9 bases between. The V gene's germline CDR1 is SEHNR and CDR2 FQNEAQ (reference sequence). CDR3 loop: CASSLAFTGEAFF. The DNA of the CDR3 is TGTGCCAGCAGCTTAGCGTTCACGGGTGAAGCTTTCTTT.

This clone was counted at least ten times. V gene TRBV29-1 combines with J gene TRBJ1-1, with D perhaps matching TRBD1 (5 bases). Trimming removed 5 bases from V and 2 bases from J, with 12 bases in between. CDR3 length equals 13 residues. CDR1 is SQVTM and CDR2 is ANQGSEA in the germline V gene. CDR3 protein: CSVQRQSNTEAFF. The CDR3 DNA sequence: TGCAGCGTTCAGAGACAGAGTAACACTGAAGCTTTCTTT.

This rearrangement joins TRBV21-1 to TRBJ2-5; the D call of TRBD1 is as the table states it, not checked on the DNA. TRBV21-1 has pseudogene status. This CDR3 has 14 amino acids. CDR3 sequence reads: CASSKNRFQETQYF. The CDR3 coding sequence is TGTGCCAGCAGCAAGAACAGGTTCCAAGAGACCCAGTACTTC.